The 5 T cell receptor beta chains listed next were all sequenced from one sample in a study of blood T cell repertoires in COVID-19. Assay: immunoSEQ multiplex PCR; the TCRdb copy retains only in-frame clones and omits some. The table shows 220,000 or so clones, with roughly 88% occurring only once. Sequenced input: PBMCs or T cells enriched from blood (not recorded which). All receptors derive from a woman aged 45-60 years with acute COVID-19.

Only one count was recorded for this clone. This sequence joins TRBV6-6 and TRBJ1-3, with no clear D. V was clipped by 5 bases and J by 0 bases, with 14 bases between them. In germline, CDR1 is MNHNY, CDR2 SVGAGI (reference sequence). This CDR3 is 16 amino acids long. The CDR3 coding sequence is TGTGCCAGCAGTCCACTCAGAGGGATCTCTGGAAACACCATATATTTT. This translates into CASSPLRGISGNTIYF.

This chain connects TRBV7-2 to TRBJ1-2; no reliable D call. CDR1 and CDR2 (germline): SGHTA, FQGNSA. V lost 2 bases, J lost 5 bases, and 9 bases lay in between. The CDR3 length is 13 residues. CDR3 residues: CASSLQEVYGYTF. CDR3 in DNA: TGTGCCAGCAGCTTACAGGAGGTGTATGGCTACACCTTC.

The chain links TRBV4-3 to TRBJ2-3, with unresolved D. Germline CDR1 is LGHNA and CDR2 is YSLEER. With 0 bases removed from V and 0 bases from J, the gap between germline ends came to 13 bases. The CDR3 spans 17 residues. The CDR3 region is CASSQDPLAESTDTQYF. In DNA form, the CDR3 reads TGCGCCAGCAGCCAAGATCCCCTGGCGGAGAGCACAGATACGCAGTATTTT.

V gene TRBV2 combines with J gene TRBJ1-4; TRBD1 is a possible D gene (6 bases). Trimming pared 8 bases from V and 11 bases from J, leaving 18 bases between. Germline V gene sequence: CDR1 SNHLY, CDR2 FYNNEI. The CDR3 runs to 13 residues. CDR3 DNA: TGTGCCAGCGGCTCAGGGGCCGCCCCGAAACTGTTTTTT. It specifies CASGSGAAPKLFF.

This clone was detected only a few times. This rearrangement joins TRBV11-1 to TRBJ1-3; possibly TRBD1 for D (5 bases). CDR3 size: 15 residues. Trimming took off 5 bases at V and 2 bases at J, with 13 bases between the two ends. Germline V lookup: CDR1 SGHAT, CDR2 FQDESV (reference sequence). DNA of the CDR3: TGTGCCAGCAGCGCAGGAGGGGTTGCTGGAAACACCATATATTTT. It specifies CASSAGGVAGNTIYF.